The clone carrying this TCR beta chain was found a few times. The V gene's germline CDR1 is SGHNT and CDR2 YENEEA. Trimming took 1 base from V and 6 from J; bases not matched to a gene: 5. This CDR3 has 15 amino acids. Profiling relied on immunoSEQ multiplex PCR, and the TCRdb table lists in-frame clones only, not all of them. The profile shows under 100,000 clones, 90% of them singletons. The data were taken from a study of blood T cell repertoires in COVID-19. Study overall: PBMCs, B-cell-depleted T cells, or T cells were the source of the cDNA or gDNA that made up the material.

The chain couples TRBV11-3 to TRBJ2-2; 7 bases are shared with TRBD2. The clonotype originates from a man over 45 with acute or convalescent COVID-19. Input material: peripheral blood. CDR3 DNA: TGTGCCAGCAGCTTAGGCGGGAGAGCGCCCGGGGAGCTGTTTTTT. It yields the protein CASSLGGRAPGELFF.